This is a list of T cell receptor beta chains from one sample in a study of cytomegalovirus exposure and HLA in healthy donors. This table comes from immunoSEQ multiplex PCR, and its TCRdb copy is limited to in-frame clones, with some not included. Among 70,000 to 85,000 clones listed, about 93% were seen once. Specimen: PBMCs. These receptor sequences come from a woman aged 18-29 years in good health and CMV-seropositive. The CDR3 runs from the conserved cysteine through the conserved F or W. A D gene is named only where the DNA matches it firmly. Clone size is shown for a subset of rows, as once, few, many or a class of expanded clone.

j_call: TRBJ2-7
clone_size: -
v_call: TRBV10-3
d_call: TRBD2
cdr3_length: 16
cdr3_nt: TGTGCCATCAGTGAGTCCAGGGCTAGCGGCCACTACGAGCAGTACTTC
cdr3_aa: CAISESRASGHYEQYF

j_call: TRBJ2-1
clone_size: -
v_call: TRBV27
d_call: -
cdr3_length: 16
cdr3_nt: TGTGCCAGCATTTCCTCGTTACAGAGCTCCTACAATGAGCAGTTCTTC
cdr3_aa: CASISSLQSSYNEQFF

j_call: TRBJ1-1
clone_size: -
v_call: TRBV27
d_call: -
cdr3_length: 13
cdr3_nt: TGTGCCAGCAGTGCAGGAAGTGAGACTGAAGCTTTCTTT
cdr3_aa: CASSAGSETEAFF

j_call: TRBJ1-3
clone_size: -
v_call: TRBV6-1
d_call: -
cdr3_length: 14
cdr3_nt: TGTGCCAGCATCCGAGGCCCGGGAGGAAACACCATATATTTT
cdr3_aa: CASIRGPGGNTIYF

j_call: TRBJ2-2
clone_size: -
v_call: TRBV4-3
d_call: TRBD2
cdr3_length: 18
cdr3_nt: TGCGCCAGCAGCCGCTTACTCCTAGCGGGGGAATACACCGGGGAGCTGTTTTTT
cdr3_aa: CASSRLLLAGEYTGELFF

j_call: TRBJ2-2
clone_size: -
v_call: TRBV9
d_call: TRBD2
cdr3_length: 14
cdr3_nt: TGTGCCAGCAGCGTACAAGGGGAGGGCGGGGAGCTGTTTTTT
cdr3_aa: CASSVQGEGGELFF

j_call: TRBJ2-1
clone_size: -
v_call: TRBV30
d_call: TRBD2
cdr3_length: 16
cdr3_nt: TGTGCCTGGAGTGACGTACTAGCGGGAGATAGAAATGAGCAGTTCTTC
cdr3_aa: CAWSDVLAGDRNEQFF

j_call: TRBJ1-1
clone_size: -
v_call: TRBV7-2
d_call: -
cdr3_length: 19
cdr3_nt: TGTGCCAGCAGCTTAGGGCGAATGGACAGCGGCGGGTTCGATACTGAAGCTTTCTTT
cdr3_aa: CASSLGRMDSGGFDTEAFF

j_call: TRBJ2-7
clone_size: -
v_call: TRBV5-4
d_call: TRBD1
cdr3_length: 13
cdr3_nt: TGTGCCAGCAGCTGGGACAGGGTGGGGGAGCAGTACTTC
cdr3_aa: CASSWDRVGEQYF

j_call: TRBJ1-2
clone_size: -
v_call: TRBV6-6
d_call: TRBD1
cdr3_length: 16
cdr3_nt: TGTGCCAGCAGCTACAACCGGGACAGGGGGCTGGATGGCTACACCTTC
cdr3_aa: CASSYNRDRGLDGYTF

j_call: TRBJ1-2
clone_size: -
v_call: TRBV30
d_call: -
cdr3_length: 13
cdr3_nt: TGTGCCGGCTCCGGGGGGGGCAACTATGGCTACACCTTC
cdr3_aa: CAGSGGGNYGYTF

j_call: TRBJ1-2
clone_size: -
v_call: TRBV30
d_call: TRBD1
cdr3_length: 15
cdr3_nt: TGTGCCTCTCCGGGACAGGGGAGTTCTAACTATGGCTACACCTTC
cdr3_aa: CASPGQGSSNYGYTF

j_call: TRBJ1-1
clone_size: -
v_call: TRBV5-4
d_call: -
cdr3_length: 17
cdr3_nt: TGTGCCAGCAGCTTTGGGGGTGGATTTGGGGACAAGACTGAAGCTTTCTTT
cdr3_aa: CASSFGGGFGDKTEAFF

j_call: TRBJ2-2
clone_size: -
v_call: TRBV15
d_call: -
cdr3_length: 16
cdr3_nt: TGTGCCACCAGCCCTTGGACAGAGGGGAACACCGGGGAGCTGTTTTTT
cdr3_aa: CATSPWTEGNTGELFF

j_call: TRBJ1-3
clone_size: -
v_call: TRBV18
d_call: -
cdr3_length: 15
cdr3_nt: TGTGCCAGCTCGGAGTCCAGGGGAGAAGGAAACACCATATATTTT
cdr3_aa: CASSESRGEGNTIYF

j_call: TRBJ2-5
clone_size: -
v_call: TRBV7-7
d_call: TRBD2
cdr3_length: 16
cdr3_nt: TGTGCCAGCAGCCAAGGGGTAGCGGGGGCCCAAGAGACCCAGTACTTC
cdr3_aa: CASSQGVAGAQETQYF

j_call: TRBJ1-4
clone_size: -
v_call: TRBV28
d_call: -
cdr3_length: 15
cdr3_nt: TGTGCCAGCAGTTCAACAGGGTTGACTAATGAAAAACTGTTTTTT
cdr3_aa: CASSSTGLTNEKLFF

j_call: TRBJ2-3
clone_size: -
v_call: TRBV5-6
d_call: TRBD1
cdr3_length: 14
cdr3_nt: TGTGCCAGCAGCTCGGACAGGGTCACAGATACGCAGTATTTT
cdr3_aa: CASSSDRVTDTQYF

j_call: TRBJ2-7
clone_size: -
v_call: TRBV6-1
d_call: -
cdr3_length: 11
cdr3_nt: TGTGCCAGCAGTGAATCATACGAGCAGTACTTC
cdr3_aa: CASSESYEQYF

j_call: TRBJ1-1
clone_size: -
v_call: TRBV29-1
d_call: -
cdr3_length: 16
cdr3_nt: TGCAGCAGCGCCGGGAGGGGGGGTCTTCGGCACACTGAAGCTTTCTTT
cdr3_aa: CSSAGRGGLRHTEAFF

j_call: TRBJ1-1
clone_size: once
v_call: TRBV5-5
d_call: TRBD1
cdr3_length: 14
cdr3_nt: TGTGCCAGCAGCGTGGGACAGGGAGTCACTGAAGCTTTCTTT
cdr3_aa: CASSVGQGVTEAFF

j_call: TRBJ2-3
clone_size: -
v_call: TRBV7-2
d_call: TRBD2
cdr3_length: 17
cdr3_nt: TGTGCCAGCAGCTTAGCATCTAGCGGGACGGGCACAGATACGCAGTATTTT
cdr3_aa: CASSLASSGTGTDTQYF

j_call: TRBJ2-7
clone_size: -
v_call: TRBV5-1
d_call: -
cdr3_length: 14
cdr3_nt: TGCGCCAGCAGCTTGGGCAGGGGTCCCAACGAGCAGTACTTC
cdr3_aa: CASSLGRGPNEQYF

j_call: TRBJ1-5
clone_size: -
v_call: TRBV19
d_call: -
cdr3_length: 13
cdr3_nt: TGTGCCAGTTCGATCCAGGGAGGGCAGCCCCAGCATTTT
cdr3_aa: CASSIQGGQPQHF

j_call: TRBJ2-3
clone_size: -
v_call: TRBV20-1
d_call: -
cdr3_length: 11
cdr3_nt: TGCAGTGCTCACAATGGAGATACGCAGTATTTT
cdr3_aa: CSAHNGDTQYF

j_call: TRBJ2-2
clone_size: -
v_call: TRBV11-2
d_call: TRBD1
cdr3_length: 17
cdr3_nt: TGTGCCAGCAGCTTGGGGACAGGGCGCTTGAACACCGGGGAGCTGTTTTTT
cdr3_aa: CASSLGTGRLNTGELFF

j_call: TRBJ1-4
clone_size: -
v_call: TRBV7-6
d_call: -
cdr3_length: 13
cdr3_nt: TGTGCCAGCAGGAGGGCAACTAATGAAAAACTGTTTTTT
cdr3_aa: CASRRATNEKLFF

j_call: TRBJ1-5
clone_size: -
v_call: TRBV7-9
d_call: -
cdr3_length: 15
cdr3_nt: TGTGCCAGCAGCCCCGGACACTCTAGCAATCAGCCCCAGCATTTT
cdr3_aa: CASSPGHSSNQPQHF

j_call: TRBJ1-1
clone_size: -
v_call: TRBV27
d_call: -
cdr3_length: 16
cdr3_nt: TGTGCCAGCAGCCTCGGGACGGGGGGGCGTTTCACTGAAGCTTTCTTT
cdr3_aa: CASSLGTGGRFTEAFF

j_call: TRBJ2-5
clone_size: once
v_call: TRBV11-3
d_call: -
cdr3_length: 15
cdr3_nt: TGTGCCAGCAGCCAGGGGCAGGCCCTCCAAGAGACCCAGTACTTC
cdr3_aa: CASSQGQALQETQYF

j_call: TRBJ2-5
clone_size: few
v_call: TRBV2
d_call: TRBD2
cdr3_length: 15
cdr3_nt: TGTGCCAGCAGCCCTGGACTAGCGGGGGGGGAGACCCAGTACTTC
cdr3_aa: CASSPGLAGGETQYF